This TCR beta chain was obtained from a study of PD-1 blockade in classical Hodgkin lymphoma. Study observations and caveats: Nivolumab initiation under 1 year post-ASCT meant exclusion. Significant TCR diversity gains by C4D1 occurred in CD4+ but not CD8+ cells.

In germline, CDR1 is SNHLY, CDR2 FYNNEI. The trim removed 6 bases at V and 0 bases at J, leaving 6 bases unmatched. The CDR3 has 17 amino acids. The time point: cycle 4 day 1 (C4D1), after five to seven weeks of nivolumab. Brentuximab vedotin exposure varied, and every patient relapsed after autologous stem cell transplantation. Clones were sequenced by immunoSEQ multiplex PCR, and TCRdb holds only the in-frame ones, with some missing. Of tens of thousands of clones in the sample, 75% to 85% are singletons; the top ten hold about a sixth. This clone has only a few counts. Its antigen is currently unknown.

The origin of this receptor is a human donor with classical Hodgkin lymphoma. The sample here was peripheral blood mononuclear cells (PBMCs), taken before the fourth cycle of nivolumab. The chain joins TRBV2 to TRBJ2-6, with TRBD1 matching 9 bases. CDR3 in DNA: TGTGCCAGCAGATGGGACAGGGTGGGCTCTGGGGCCAACGTCCTGACTTTC. Encoded protein: CASRWDRVGSGANVLTF.